This TCR beta chain was retrieved from a study of a mutant IDH1 vaccine in newly diagnosed glioma. Study details: Those enrolled had earlier been treated with radiotherapy, temozolomide, or both, mostly both.

This table comes from immunoSEQ multiplex PCR, and its TCRdb copy is limited to in-frame clones, with some not included. The sample carries 35,000 to 40,000 clones, 60% to 80% recorded once. This CDR3 is built from 15 residues. Per the germline V gene, CDR1 is MNHNS and CDR2 is SASEGT. V lost 7 bases to trimming and J lost 4 bases, with 18 bases between them. Time point specified: baseline, week 1 (first vaccination visit). Treatment denoted: pre-vaccination baseline after standard-of-care therapy. This chain links TRBV6-1 with TRBJ2-3; possible D gene TRBD2, 6 bases. The material was PBMCs, obtained from a glioma patient treated with radiotherapy, temozolomide or both. The receptor was isolated from a man between 35 and 55 years old with glioma. Some clones in this sample may be carry-over from other donors' samples. The CDR3 coding sequence is TGTGCCAGCAACCTAGAACTAGCTTCTGCAGATACGCAGTATTTT. It encodes CASNLELASADTQYF.